A selection of T cell receptor beta chains follows, all from one sample in a study of shared clonotypes between healthy human individuals. Measured with immunoSEQ multiplex PCR; TCRdb has only the in-frame clones, and not every one. The sample has about 1 million clones; approximately 80% are singletons. Specimen: memory CD4+ T cells from PBMCs. The receptor set was obtained from a man younger than 35 in good health. Some clones in this sample may be carry-over from other donors' samples. Each CDR3 is given with its conserved first and last residue. A D gene is named only where the DNA matches it firmly. Rows give clone size only sometimes, using once, few, many, or a class for an expanded clone.

d_call,v_call,j_call,clone_size,cdr3_nt,cdr3_aa
TRBD2,TRBV5-1,TRBJ2-1,-,TGCGCCAGCACCTATAGCTGGGGGGGTTACAATGAGCAGTTCTTC,CASTYSWGGYNEQFF
TRBD2,TRBV2,TRBJ2-7,-,TGTGCCAGCAGTGAGCAGCGGGGGGCGGGAAGGTACCACGAGCAGTACTTC,CASSEQRGAGRYHEQYF
-,TRBV13,TRBJ2-7,-,TGTGCCAGCAGCCGACCTACCTACGAGCAGTACTTC,CASSRPTYEQYF
TRBD2,TRBV28,TRBJ2-3,once,TGTGCCAGCCTAGCGGGAGGTGCGGGCACAGATACGCAGTATTTT,CASLAGGAGTDTQYF
-,TRBV4-2,TRBJ1-1,-,TGTGCCAGCAGCCAACCCGGGACGGTGAACACTGAAGCTTTCTTT,CASSQPGTVNTEAFF
-,TRBV11-2,TRBJ2-7,-,TGTGCCAGCAGCCCGGGACGGTTAAGCTCCTACGAGCAGTACTTC,CASSPGRLSSYEQYF
-,TRBV12-5,TRBJ1-1,-,TGTGCTAGTGGCGTGGGTGGGAACACTGAAGCTTTCTTT,CASGVGGNTEAFF
TRBD1,TRBV5-1,TRBJ1-2,few,TGCGCCAGCAGCTTGGCCTGGCAGGGGGCTGATGGCTACACCTTC,CASSLAWQGADGYTF
-,TRBV27,TRBJ2-7,-,TGTGCCAGCAGTTTATCGTACCGAGACGAGCAGTACTTC,CASSLSYRDEQYF
TRBD2,TRBV5-1,TRBJ2-3,-,TGCGCCAGCAGCGAATTTCCTAGCGGGCGGGGAGATACGCAGTATTTT,CASSEFPSGRGDTQYF
-,TRBV5-1,TRBJ2-5,-,TGCGCCAGCAGCTTGGCGGAGCCCCAAGAGACCCAGTACTTC,CASSLAEPQETQYF
-,TRBV5-4,TRBJ2-7,-,TGTGCCAGCAGTCTTTCCAGGGGTTTAACCTACGAGCAGTACTTC,CASSLSRGLTYEQYF
-,TRBV10-3,TRBJ1-1,-,TGTGCCATCAGTCCTGAGCGGTATGAAGCTTTCTTT,CAISPERYEAFF
-,TRBV28,TRBJ1-2,-,TGTGCCAGCACCATAGGGGCAGGGTTTAACTATGGCTACACCTTC,CASTIGAGFNYGYTF
TRBD1,TRBV11-2,TRBJ1-1,-,TGTGCCAGCAGCCCCAGACAGGGGGGGTGGAACACTGAAGCTTTCTTT,CASSPRQGGWNTEAFF
-,TRBV5-8,TRBJ2-1,-,TGTGCCAGCAGCCCACACCCTCTGGGGGGCAATGAGCAGTTCTTC,CASSPHPLGGNEQFF
-,TRBV9,TRBJ1-3,-,TGTGCCAGCAGCGCTCTTACCACCAGGGAAAACACCATATATTTT,CASSALTTRENTIYF
-,TRBV25-1,TRBJ1-1,-,TGTGCCAGCAGTGATTATGGCAGGGCCTCGTCGGCTTTCTTT,CASSDYGRASSAFF
-,TRBV11-2,TRBJ2-5,-,TGTGCCAGCAGCAAGGACGGAGGGTACCAAGAGACCCAGTACTTC,CASSKDGGYQETQYF
-,TRBV7-2,TRBJ1-1,-,TGTGCCAGCAGCTTAGTTTTAGGAAACACTGAAGCTTTCTTT,CASSLVLGNTEAFF
TRBD2,TRBV5-1,TRBJ2-3,-,TGCGCCAGCAGCTTAATAGCGGGAGAAGGTCCAGATACGCAGTATTTT,CASSLIAGEGPDTQYF
-,TRBV7-8,TRBJ1-2,-,TGTGCCAGCAGCTTAGACGGGGACTATGGCTACACCTTC,CASSLDGDYGYTF
TRBD1,TRBV5-1,TRBJ2-5,-,TGCGCCAGCAGCGTTGGGACAGAAGAGACCCAGTACTTC,CASSVGTEETQYF
TRBD1,TRBV9,TRBJ1-1,-,TGTGCCAGCAGCGTAGGTCCGTCCAGGGGGAGCACTGAAGCTTTCTTT,CASSVGPSRGSTEAFF
TRBD1,TRBV25-1,TRBJ1-1,-,TGTGCCAGCAGTGACACCAGGACAGGGGTGACTGAAGCTTTCTTT,CASSDTRTGVTEAFF
TRBD2,TRBV5-1,TRBJ2-2,-,TGCGCCAGCAGCGGTCCTAGCGGGACGAACACCGGGGAGCTGTTTTTT,CASSGPSGTNTGELFF
TRBD1,TRBV19,TRBJ1-1,-,TGTGCCAGTAGGGAGGACAGGAGGGGGAACACTGAAGCTTTCTTT,CASREDRRGNTEAFF
-,TRBV9,TRBJ2-1,-,TGTGCCAGCAGCGTATTAGGCCAGAGCTCCTACAATGAGCAGTTCTTC,CASSVLGQSSYNEQFF
-,TRBV6-1,TRBJ2-7,few,TGTGCCAGCAGTGAATCGTGGTGGGGGAACGAGCAGTACTTC,CASSESWWGNEQYF
-,TRBV6-6,TRBJ2-5,few,TGTGCCAGCAGGGTTGTCGGGGGACGCGAGACCCAGTACTTC,CASRVVGGRETQYF
-,TRBV2,TRBJ1-1,many,TGTGCCAGCAGTGAAACCAGGACCCCCACTGAAGCTTTCTTT,CASSETRTPTEAFF
-,TRBV6-5,TRBJ2-7,-,TGTGCCAGCAGTTACTCGAGGGCTAGGACCTACGAGCAGTACTTC,CASSYSRARTYEQYF
-,TRBV6-1,TRBJ1-4,few,TGTGCCAGCAGGGGGGGAACTAATGAAAAACTGTTTTTT,CASRGGTNEKLFF
TRBD1,TRBV15,TRBJ1-4,-,TGTGCCACCAGCAGGGACCGGACAGGCGGGGAAAAACTGTTTTTT,CATSRDRTGGEKLFF
TRBD1,TRBV19,TRBJ2-3,-,TGTGCCAGTAGTCTTAGGACAGGGAGTGGGACCACAGATACGCAGTATTTT,CASSLRTGSGTTDTQYF
-,TRBV9,TRBJ2-5,-,TGTGCCAGCAGCGTAGGGCAGGGCCCACTAGAGACCCAGTACTTC,CASSVGQGPLETQYF
-,TRBV5-1,TRBJ2-7,-,TGCGCCAGCAGCTTGGGAGATTACGAGCAGTACTTC,CASSLGDYEQYF
-,TRBV6-1,TRBJ2-7,-,TGTGCCAGCAGTGGAGGTTCCAGCTACGAGCAGTACTTC,CASSGGSSYEQYF
TRBD2,TRBV9,TRBJ2-5,-,TGTGCCAGCAGCGTAGTAGGACTAGCTGAGACCCAGTACTTC,CASSVVGLAETQYF
-,TRBV18,TRBJ2-3,-,TGTGCCAGCTCACCAGCCGCAGATACGCAGTATTTT,CASSPAADTQYF
TRBD1,TRBV19,TRBJ1-5,-,TGTGCCAGTAGTATTGGGGGGACAGTCGGCCTCAGCCAGCCCCAGCATTTT,CASSIGGTVGLSQPQHF
-,TRBV18,TRBJ1-4,few,TGTGCCAGCTCAAACACCGTCGAGGCAACAACTAATGAAAAACTGTTTTTT,CASSNTVEATTNEKLFF
TRBD2,TRBV19,TRBJ2-5,few,TGTGCCAGTAGTCTCCGGACTAGCGGGAGGGCCCTAGAGACCCAGTACTTC,CASSLRTSGRALETQYF
-,TRBV7-8,TRBJ2-6,-,TGTGCCAGCAGCTTAGGCGGCTTCCTCTCTGGGGCCAACGTCCTGACTTTC,CASSLGGFLSGANVLTF
-,TRBV6-5,TRBJ1-1,few,TGTGCCAGCAGACTCCGGGACACGGGCACTGAAGCTTTCTTT,CASRLRDTGTEAFF
-,TRBV6-5,TRBJ1-1,-,TGTGCCAGCAGCAAGAACAGGGCTTGGAACACTGAAGCTTTCTTT,CASSKNRAWNTEAFF
TRBD1,TRBV2,TRBJ2-7,-,TGTGCCAGCAGTAACCGACAGGGGGCCTACGAGCAGTACTTC,CASSNRQGAYEQYF
TRBD2,TRBV27,TRBJ2-6,-,TGTGCCAGCAGTTTATCGGCGGGGGGGTCAGCAGGGGCCAACGTCCTGACTTTC,CASSLSAGGSAGANVLTF